This T cell receptor beta chain was captured by sequencing in a study of T cell responses to AZD1222 COVID-19 vaccine. Background on the study: Whether given at about 4 or about 12 weeks, second doses were pooled.

Study outcomes and limitations: Without day 14 samples, only post-peak T cell repertoires were studied. Just a handful of AZD1222 recipients tested seropositive at baseline. Spike regions recognized by vaccine-associated CD4 TCRs spanned the protein, led by 160-218 and 743-854.

V lost 2 bases, J lost 7 bases, and 4 bases stayed unmatched. The CDR3 runs to 15 residues. Germline V gene data show CDR1 as MNHEY and CDR2 as SVGAGI. The table came from immunoSEQ multiplex PCR; TCRdb's copy has only in-frame clones and leaves some out. Of fewer than 120,000 clones listed, just under 95% are singletons. Turning to this clone: Antigen: not known.

The V gene is TRBV6-5, the J gene TRBJ2-2; TRBD2 matches 10 bases. Sample: peripheral blood, taken on day 0 of AZD1222 vaccination. This TCR was recovered from an adult in good health. The CDR3 protein is CASSYLAGVVGELFF. The CDR3 coding sequence is TGTGCCAGCAGTTACCTAGCGGGGGTGGTCGGGGAGCTGTTTTTT.